These 15 T cell receptor beta chains were sequenced from one sample in a study of CD8+CD57+ T cells in acquired aplastic anemia. The study profiled TCR beta VDJ and CDR3 using genomic DNA as template. MiXCR, applied by TCRdb to the reads, yields one record per CDR3 protein. In the table there are about 270,000 distinct CDR3 sequences, approximately 82% of which are singletons. For sequencing, patients were chosen who had shown expansion of CD8+CD57+ cells by flow cytometry. The material sequenced was sorted CD4+, CD8+, or CD8+CD57+ T cells (not recorded which) from PBMCs. Every receptor here comes from a human donor with aplastic anemia.

Of note for this clonotype: Here the CDR3 omits its conserved ending phenylalanine or tryptophan, so a read error is the likely source. No DNA is shown, since the ends of the CDR3 on it are uncertain; the CDR3 is the one TCRdb lists. The chain is built from TRBV7-8 and TRBJ2-4; the D segment call TRBD2 is taken from the table without a DNA check. The germline V gene encodes CDR1 SGHVS and CDR2 FQNEAQ. The CDR3 comprises 12 residues, both ends counted. CDR3 residues: CASSGAGGIETH.

The chain combines TRBV10-3 with TRBJ2-1; TRBD2 agrees at 9 bases. Germline CDR1 is ENHRY and CDR2 is SYGVKD. J gave up 5 bases and V 0 bases, and 5 bases lay outside the gene matches. The CDR3 length is 16 residues. In DNA form, the CDR3 reads TGTGCCATCAGTGAGTCGGGGACTAGCCTAGACAATGAGCAGTTCTTC. Translated: CAISESGTSLDNEQFF.

For the CDR3, the DNA is TGTGCCAGCAGCTTGGAAAGAAGCGGGGTGGTAGATGAGTACACCTTC. Its protein product is CASSLERSGVVDEYTF. V usage is TRBV7-9 and J usage is TRBJ1-2; D not certain. This CDR3 contains 16 residues. Germline V CDR1 and CDR2: SEHNR, FQNEAQ (reference sequence). The ends were cut back, 3 bases at V and 11 bases at J, with 25 bases in the middle.

V is TRBV7-8 and J is TRBJ2-7; D call uncertain. Trimming removed 0 bases at V and 4 bases at J, with 22 bases between. The length of the CDR3 is 18 residues. Germline CDR1 SGHVS, CDR2 FQNEAQ. CDR3 DNA sequence: TGTGCCAGCAGCTTAGCGCGAGACCCCGATACGCAGTCTTACGAGCAGTACGTC. Protein product: CASSLARDPDTQSYEQYV.

On this clonotype itself: The junction differs from germline at one of its ends, possibly a read error. The V and J genes are TRBV7-8 and TRBJ2-1, with D perhaps TRBD2 (5 bases). CDR1 SGHVS and CDR2 FQNEAQ come from the germline V gene. This CDR3 is built from 13 residues. This CDR3 is CASSLAGVPDQFF. The CDR3 coding sequence is TGTGCCAGCAGCTTAGCGGGAGTCCCCGATCAGTTCTTT.

This clonotype was observed a single time. The chain combines TRBV11-1 with TRBJ2-5; D not certain. CDR1 is SGHAT and CDR2 is FQDESV in the germline V gene (reference sequence). Trimming left V 5 bases short and J 6 bases short, with 10 bases between. This CDR3 contains 12 residues. As DNA, the CDR3 is TGTGCCAGCAGCGCAGTCGTAAAGACCCAGTACTTC. Its translation is CASSAVVKTQYF.

The chain employs TRBV11-1 and TRBJ2-7; D perhaps matches TRBD1 (6 bases). CDR1 and CDR2 from the germline V gene are SGHAT and FQDESV (reference sequence). The CDR3 spans 18 residues. Trimming took 5 bases from V and 1 from J, leaving 24 bases between them. The DNA of the CDR3 is TGTGCCAGCAGCCTCCTGACTGGCTGGACAGCCCTTTCCTACGAGCAGTACGTC. Amino acid sequence: CASSLLTGWTALSYEQYV.

This chain joins TRBV2 and TRBJ2-5; either TRBD1 or TRBD2 may fit D (6 bases each). V lost 6 bases and J lost 4, with 18 bases in between. Germline V gene lookup returns CDR1 SNHLY and CDR2 FYNNEI. This CDR3 comprises 15 residues. CDR3: CASRAGGTWGETQYF. The CDR3 nucleotides are TGTGCCAGCAGGGCCGGGGGCACTTGGGGAGAGACCCAGTACTTC.

The gene calls are TRBV7-2 and TRBJ2-3; a weak D match, TRBD2 (5 bases). Trimming shortened V by 5 bases and J by 7 bases, and 16 bases separated the two germline ends. Germline lookup yields CDR1 SGHTA and CDR2 FQGNSA. This CDR3 comprises 14 residues. CDR3: CASSPRTGTHTQYF. The CDR3 coding sequence is TGTGCCAGCAGCCCCCGGACTGGTACGCATACGCAGTATTTT.

To note about this clonotype: At one end, the junction sequence differs from germline, possibly due to a read error. The J gene is TRBJ1-1, the V gene TRBV7-2; no definite D call. CDR1 is SGHTA, CDR2 FQGNSA, per germline. This CDR3 comprises 12 residues. This CDR3 reads CASSLAQLEASF. Here the CDR3 DNA reads TGTGCCAGCAGCTTAGCCCAGCTTGAAGCTTCCTTT.

This clonotype showed up just once. J is TRBJ1-5 and V is TRBV19; no reliable D call. The CDR3 loop spans 14 amino acids. CDR1 and CDR2 from the germline V gene are LNHDA and SQIVND (reference sequence). Trimming removed 6 bases at V and 6 bases at J, with 15 bases between. The CDR3 loop is CASSLSRDGQPQHF. The CDR3 DNA follows: TGTGCCAGTAGCCTGTCTAGGGATGGTCAGCCCCAGCATTTT.

The chain links TRBV9 to TRBJ1-4; 7 positions agree with TRBD1. This CDR3 is 17 amino acids long. V lost 3 bases, J lost 9 bases, and 17 bases stayed unmatched. In germline, CDR1 is SGDLS, CDR2 YYNGEE. The CDR3 reads CASSEGDRQGGNKKLFF. The CDR3, as DNA: TGTGCCAGCAGCGAGGGGGACCGACAGGGAGGAAACAAAAAACTGTTTTTT.

Concerning this clonotype: Lacking the conserved final phenylalanine or tryptophan, this CDR3 likely reflects a read error. Because the CDR3's place on the DNA is in doubt, the DNA is left out and the CDR3 is given as listed by TCRdb. The V gene is TRBV9, the J gene TRBJ2-4. CDR1 and CDR2 (germline): SGDLS, YYNGEE. From its first to its last residue, the CDR3 has 12 amino acids. CDR3 amino acids: CASGVGGNTQSH.

The chain recombines TRBV20-1 with TRBJ1-1; D unclear. The V end was cut by 1 base, the J end by 1 base, with 10 bases between. Germline values: CDR1 DFQATT, CDR2 SNEGSKA (reference sequence). The CDR3 covers 14 residues. The CDR3 region has the DNA TGCAGTGCTAGAGGTGGACTTCCGAACACTGAAGCTTTCTTT. It translates to CSARGGLPNTEAFF.

This chain joins TRBV7-6 and TRBJ2-3, with D tentatively TRBD2 (6 bases). The CDR3 covers 16 residues. The ends were cut back, 5 bases at V and 2 bases at J, with 17 bases in the middle. From germline, CDR1 is SGHVS and CDR2 FNYEAQ. CDR3 sequence reads: CASSTAPGVSTDTQYF. DNA of the CDR3: TGTGCCAGCAGCACCGCCCCGGGGGTCTCCACAGATACGCAGTATTTT.